Shown below are 8 T cell receptor beta chains from a single sample sequenced in a study of Graves' ophthalmopathy and Graves' hyperthyroidism. Amplified material comprised TCR beta CDR3 regions derived from RNA transcripts. HTBI primers primed a first-round RT-PCR, and a second-round multiplex PCR followed. Each CDR3 protein is one row after TCRdb ran MiXCR on the multiplex PCR reads. This sample carries a few hundred thousand distinct CDR3 sequences, roughly 39% of them seen once, and the ten largest clones take about 4.1%. The sample was peripheral blood or thyroid tissue (not recorded which). The receptors come from an adult man with Graves' hyperthyroidism.

This clonotype was detected many times. The gene calls are TRBV2 and TRBJ1-1; 7 positions match TRBD1. After removal of 7 bases from V and 1 base from J, the junction contained 3 bases not matched to a gene. There are 13 residues in the CDR3. The germline gives CDR1 SNHLY, CDR2 FYNNEI. The CDR3 protein is CASIRGRNTEAFF. The CDR3 nucleotides read TGTGCCAGCATAAGGGGGCGGAACACTGAAGCTTTCTTT.

The CDR3 DNA reads as TGTGCCAGCAGTTTTTTAGGGGGCAATAACGAGCAGTACTTC. This translates into CASSFLGGNNEQYF. The chain joins TRBV7-8 to TRBJ2-7, with 7 bases aligning to TRBD1. Germline CDR1 reads SGHVS; CDR2 reads FQNEAQ. The trim removed 6 bases at V and 5 bases at J, leaving 10 bases unmatched. The CDR3 contains 14 residues. The full variable domain, in which reference TRBV7-8 and TRBJ2-7 provide the parts outside the CDR3, is GAGVSQSPRYKVAKRGQDVALRCDPISGHVSLFWYQQALGQGPEFLTYFQNEAQLDKSGLPSDRFFAERPEGSVSTLKIQRTQQEDSAVYLCASSFLGGNNEQYFGPGTRLTVT.

This chain joins TRBV7-6 and TRBJ2-7, with D uncertain. The DNA end lines up better with TRBJ2-1; the J call may be wrong. Germline V CDR1 and CDR2: SGHVS, FNYEAQ. CDR3 length equals 12 residues. The CDR3 DNA reads TGTGCCAGCAGCTTCCTAGGTCGTGAGCAGTTCTTC. This translates into CASSFLGREQFF.

This clonotype was observed at least ten times. The chain combines TRBV12-3 or TRBV12-4 with TRBJ2-7; 9 nucleotides match TRBD1. J lost 6 bases, V lost 6 bases, and 6 bases had no gene match. This CDR3 region has 13 residues. CDR3 amino acids: CASSQTGGSEQYF. CDR3 nucleotides: TGTGCCAGCAGCCAAACAGGGGGCTCCGAGCAGTACTTC.

This clonotype has only a few counts. The rearrangement links TRBV19 to TRBJ1-5; D is undetermined. The V end lost 3 bases, the J end lost 7 bases, and 13 bases lay between the germline ends. The CDR3 is made up of 14 amino acids. Germline loops: CDR1 LNHDA, CDR2 SQIVND (reference sequence). The chain's CDR3 is CASSIGDGGQPQHF. In nucleotides, the CDR3 is TGTGCCAGTAGTATCGGAGACGGAGGGCAGCCCCAGCATTTT.

V is TRBV11-2 and J is TRBJ1-2; 12 positions agree with TRBD1. Per the germline V gene, CDR1 is SGHAT and CDR2 is FQNNGV. This CDR3 has 18 amino acids. V lost 5 bases and J lost 0; bases outside the gene matches: 10. Written as DNA, the CDR3 is TGTGCCAGCAGCCAACCGATGGGACAGGGGGCTCCTAACTATGGCTACACCTTC. It is translated as CASSQPMGQGAPNYGYTF. The entire variable domain, with the rest obtained from reference TRBV11-2 and TRBJ1-2, is as follows: EAGVAQSPRYKIIEKRQSVAFWCNPISGHATLYWYQQILGQGPKLLIQFQNNGVVDDSQLPKDRFSAERLKGVDSTLKIQPAKLEDSAVYLCASSQPMGQGAPNYGYTFGSGTRLTVV.

On this clonotype itself: This may arise from a read error, as a much more abundant clone is one base away. This rearrangement joins TRBV25-1 to TRBJ2-5, with TRBD1 matching 7 bases. Germline CDR1 and CDR2: MGHDK and SYGVNS. The CDR3 extends over 16 amino acids. The CDR3 sequence is CASSEMGRGTEEIQYF. In DNA form, the CDR3 reads TGTGCCAGCAGTGAAATGGGCCGAGGGACAGAAGAGATCCAGTACTTC.

This chain uses TRBV29-1 with TRBJ2-2; D may be TRBD2 (6 bases). Germline-derived CDR1 and CDR2 are SQVTM and ANQGSEA. V was shortened by 4 bases and J by 1 base, with 13 bases between the two germline ends. The CDR3 covers 15 residues. The CDR3 sequence is CSVARGGGNTGELFF. The CDR3 DNA is TGCAGCGTTGCCCGGGGAGGAGGGAACACCGGGGAGCTGTTTTTT.